This is a list of T cell receptor beta chains from one sample in a study of blood T cell repertoires in COVID-19. This table comes from immunoSEQ multiplex PCR, and its TCRdb copy is limited to in-frame clones, with some not included. The sample carries 150,000 to 200,000 clones, roughly 91% recorded once. Sequenced sample: peripheral blood. These receptor sequences come from a human donor in a cohort sampled during active COVID-19. CDR3s include the opening cysteine and the closing phenylalanine or tryptophan. The order of the fields is clone size, D gene, V gene, J gene, CDR3 DNA, CDR3 protein. A D gene is named only where the DNA matches it firmly. Size values are once, few and many counts, or a class for expanded clones, and some rows have none.

NA	TRBD2	TRBV5-6	TRBJ2-1	TGTGCCAGCAGCTTGCGTGCGGGGGGCCCCTACAATGAGCAGTTCTTC	CASSLRAGGPYNEQFF
many	NA	TRBV19	TRBJ1-2	TGTGCCAGTAGTGATCGGGGAAATGGCTACACCTTC	CASSDRGNGYTF
NA	NA	TRBV7-2	TRBJ2-7	TGTGCCAGCAGCTTCAGCAGCGGCTACGAGCAGTACTTC	CASSFSSGYEQYF
NA	NA	TRBV24-1	TRBJ1-5	TGTGCCACCAGTTCAGGCCCTCGGCAGCCCCAGCATTTT	CATSSGPRQPQHF
NA	NA	TRBV4-3	TRBJ1-2	TGCGCCAGCAGTCCAGGTTTTAACTATGGCTACACCTTC	CASSPGFNYGYTF
NA	TRBD1	TRBV30	TRBJ2-5	TGTGCCTGGGAAGGGACAGGGTTCGAGACCCAGTACTTC	CAWEGTGFETQYF
NA	TRBD2	TRBV5-1	TRBJ2-7	TGCGCCAGCAGCTTGGCCAGCGGGAGCGTTGTGTCCTACGAGCAGTACTTC	CASSLASGSVVSYEQYF
NA	TRBD2	TRBV24-1	TRBJ2-7	TGTGCCACCCCCCCTGGAGGGAGGGCTACTAGAGAGCAGTACTTC	CATPPGGRATREQYF
NA	NA	TRBV4-1	TRBJ2-7	TGCGCCAGCAGCCAGCCCCAGGGTAGGGCCGAGCAGTACTTC	CASSQPQGRAEQYF
once	NA	TRBV5-1	TRBJ1-3	TGCGCCAGCAGTTCGCAGGATCTCGCTGCTGGAAACACCATATATTTT	CASSSQDLAAGNTIYF
once	TRBD1	TRBV10-2	TRBJ2-3	TGCGCCAGCAGTGGGACCGGGACAGGACGAACAGATACGCAGTATTTT	CASSGTGTGRTDTQYF
NA	NA	TRBV7-9	TRBJ2-3	TGTGCCAGCAGCCGAGCGGATTCGGATACGCAGTATTTT	CASSRADSDTQYF
NA	TRBD2	TRBV7-7	TRBJ2-2	TGTGCCAGCAGCTCCTCTAGCGGGAGTATAGGCGGGGAGCTGTTTTTT	CASSSSSGSIGGELFF
NA	TRBD2	TRBV7-2	TRBJ2-5	TGTGCCAGCAGCTCCAGCGGGAGGGCCAGGGTGGAGACCCAGTACTTC	CASSSSGRARVETQYF
NA	TRBD1	TRBV18	TRBJ2-6	TGTGCCAGCTCAGCAGGGGGTCCCTCTGGGGCCAACGTCCTGACTTTC	CASSAGGPSGANVLTF
NA	TRBD1	TRBV4-1	TRBJ1-1	TGCGCCAGCAGCCTGCCCGGGACAGGGGTTGATGAAGCTTTCTTT	CASSLPGTGVDEAFF
few	NA	TRBV29-1	TRBJ2-5	TGCAGCGCCCAAATCAGGGAGACCCAGTACTTC	CSAQIRETQYF
NA	TRBD1	TRBV25-1	TRBJ2-5	TGTGCCAGCAGTGATGTACAGGGGGCGCCGGGTCAAGAGACCCAGTACTTC	CASSDVQGAPGQETQYF
NA	TRBD2	TRBV9	TRBJ2-5	TGTGCCAGCAGCGTATCGACTAGCTCGGAGACCCAGTACTTC	CASSVSTSSETQYF
NA	TRBD1	TRBV5-1	TRBJ2-7	TGCGCCAGCAGTTTGACAGGGGACTACGAGCAGTACTTC	CASSLTGDYEQYF
NA	NA	TRBV3-1/TRBV3-2	TRBJ1-5	TGTGCCAGCAGCCTTACAGGGTTCGATCAGCCCCAGCATTTT	CASSLTGFDQPQHF
NA	TRBD2	TRBV7-2	TRBJ2-3	TGTGCCAGCAGCTTGGCGGGGGGTACAGGGACGCAGTATTTT	CASSLAGGTGTQYF
NA	TRBD2	TRBV18	TRBJ2-2	TGTGCCAGCTCACCCGGACTAGCGGGAGGACCCGGGGAGCTGTTTTTT	CASSPGLAGGPGELFF
NA	TRBD2	TRBV4-1	TRBJ2-1	TGCGCCAGCAGCCATAGCGGGAGCTCCTACAATGAGCAGTTCTTC	CASSHSGSSYNEQFF
NA	NA	TRBV18	TRBJ2-2	TGTGCCAGCTCACCGGGGACTCAAAACACCGGGGAGCTGTTTTTT	CASSPGTQNTGELFF
NA	NA	TRBV27	TRBJ2-1	TGTGCCAGCAGTTTAGTTGGGGGCACCTACAATGAGCAGTTCTTC	CASSLVGGTYNEQFF
NA	NA	TRBV6-1	TRBJ2-2	TGTGCCAGCAGTGAACACGGGGGAAACACCGGGGAGCTGTTTTTT	CASSEHGGNTGELFF
NA	TRBD2	TRBV5-5	TRBJ2-7	TGTGCCAGCAGCTTATTAGCGGGAGGGCACTACGAGCAGTACTTC	CASSLLAGGHYEQYF
NA	NA	TRBV27	TRBJ2-7	TGTGCCAGCAAGGCCACGGACAGCTACGAGCAGTACTTC	CASKATDSYEQYF
NA	TRBD1	TRBV6-5	TRBJ1-1	TGTGCCGTACAGACAGGGGAAACTGAAGCTTTCTTT	CAVQTGETEAFF
NA	NA	TRBV6-1	TRBJ1-2	TGTGCCAGCAGTGAGCGTGGCTACACCTTC	CASSERGYTF
NA	TRBD2	TRBV7-2	TRBJ2-3	TGTGCCAGCAGCGCGACTAGCGGGGCAGATGGTACGCAGTATTTT	CASSATSGADGTQYF
NA	NA	TRBV7-9	TRBJ2-7	TGTGCCAGCAGCGAATTTCCCGGGGGCGAGCAGTACTTC	CASSEFPGGEQYF
NA	TRBD1	TRBV28	TRBJ1-3	TGTGCCAGCAGTTTTTCTTTCTTGTGGGGACAGGGGAAGATTCCAGGAAACACCATATATTTT	CASSFSFLWGQGKIPGNTIYF
NA	TRBD1	TRBV19	TRBJ2-7	TGTGCCAGTAGTAACCCGGGACAGGGGGCTTACGAGCAGTACTTC	CASSNPGQGAYEQYF
NA	NA	TRBV5-5	TRBJ2-7	TGTGCCAGCAGCCAACGACTTGCCAGTATGGATTACGAGCAGTACTTC	CASSQRLASMDYEQYF
NA	TRBD2	TRBV5-8	TRBJ2-7	TGTGCCAGCAGCTTGATAGCGGGGTCGGGCTCCTACGAGCAGTACTTC	CASSLIAGSGSYEQYF
NA	TRBD2	TRBV19	TRBJ2-7	TGTGCCAGTAGTAGGCGGGAGGGCCTCTACGAGCAGTACTTC	CASSRREGLYEQYF
once	NA	TRBV5-4	TRBJ2-2	TGTGCCAGCAGCTGGTCTAGCACCGGGGAGCTGTTTTTT	CASSWSSTGELFF
NA	TRBD2	TRBV30	TRBJ2-1	TGTGCCTGGGGGAAACTAGCGGGGGCCCCTAGGAATGAGCAGTTCTTC	CAWGKLAGAPRNEQFF
NA	TRBD1	TRBV25-1	TRBJ2-3	TGTGCCAGCAGTGTACAGGGGTCGGATACGCAGTATTTT	CASSVQGSDTQYF
NA	TRBD1	TRBV11-2	TRBJ2-3	TGTGCCAGCAGCCCTACAAGGGGGCTCACAGATACGCAGTATTTT	CASSPTRGLTDTQYF
NA	NA	TRBV28	TRBJ1-1	TGTGCCAGCACCACGACGGCCCGATGGAGGAGGTCCATGAACACTGAAGCTTTCTTT	CASTTTARWRRSMNTEAFF
NA	TRBD2	TRBV5-1	TRBJ2-5	TGCGCCAGCACACCTAGCGGGATCTCTGAGGAGACCCAGTACTTC	CASTPSGISEETQYF
NA	NA	TRBV10-3	TRBJ1-2	TGTGCCACAGGTGACCATTCTTCAGGGGATGGCTACACCTTC	CATGDHSSGDGYTF
NA	TRBD2	TRBV27	TRBJ2-1	TGTGCCAGCAGTTTAAAAGGGACTAGCAGGAACAATGAGCAGTTCTTC	CASSLKGTSRNNEQFF
few	NA	TRBV14	TRBJ1-3	TGTGCCAGCAGCCAAGTTGGCGGCAACACCATATATTTT	CASSQVGGNTIYF
NA	TRBD2	TRBV5-1	TRBJ2-1	TGCGCCAGCAGCAATCCGGGACTAGCGGGGAGGCAAAGTGATGAGCAGTTCTTC	CASSNPGLAGRQSDEQFF
NA	NA	TRBV19	TRBJ2-7	TGTGCCAGTAGTGGCTCTCCGGGACAAACTAGAGACGAGCAGTACTTC	CASSGSPGQTRDEQYF
NA	TRBD1	TRBV11-2	TRBJ2-1	TGTGCCAGCAGCTCGGGACAGCACACCCCCCTGGCCTACAATGAGCAGTTCTTC	CASSSGQHTPLAYNEQFF
NA	TRBD1	TRBV9	TRBJ2-1	TGTGCCAGCACCAACTCGCAGGGGGCCCTTTACAATGAGCAGTTCTTC	CASTNSQGALYNEQFF
NA	TRBD1	TRBV18	TRBJ1-2	TGTGCCAGCTCACCAGACAGGGGCTATGGCTACACCTTC	CASSPDRGYGYTF
NA	NA	TRBV7-8	TRBJ2-7	TGTGCCAGCAGCTCACAGGGAAACTCCTACGAGCAGTACTTC	CASSSQGNSYEQYF
NA	TRBD1	TRBV2	TRBJ1-1	TGTGCCAGCAGTAGACAGGGGCGTCCTGAAGCTTTCTTT	CASSRQGRPEAFF
NA	NA	TRBV30	TRBJ2-7	TGTGCCTGGAGTGCCCACAGGGCCCAATTTGACGAGCAGTACTTC	CAWSAHRAQFDEQYF
NA	NA	TRBV29-1	TRBJ1-1	TGCAGCGTGGTACGGACAAGACAGAACACTGAAGCTTTCTTT	CSVVRTRQNTEAFF
NA	NA	TRBV6-6	TRBJ2-7	TGTGCCAGCAGCCCTACTGGCTACGAGCAGTACTTC	CASSPTGYEQYF
NA	NA	TRBV27	TRBJ1-6	TGTGCCAGCAGGCGGCAGGGAACTTCTAGCTCCTATAATTCACCCCTCCACTTT	CASRRQGTSSSYNSPLHF